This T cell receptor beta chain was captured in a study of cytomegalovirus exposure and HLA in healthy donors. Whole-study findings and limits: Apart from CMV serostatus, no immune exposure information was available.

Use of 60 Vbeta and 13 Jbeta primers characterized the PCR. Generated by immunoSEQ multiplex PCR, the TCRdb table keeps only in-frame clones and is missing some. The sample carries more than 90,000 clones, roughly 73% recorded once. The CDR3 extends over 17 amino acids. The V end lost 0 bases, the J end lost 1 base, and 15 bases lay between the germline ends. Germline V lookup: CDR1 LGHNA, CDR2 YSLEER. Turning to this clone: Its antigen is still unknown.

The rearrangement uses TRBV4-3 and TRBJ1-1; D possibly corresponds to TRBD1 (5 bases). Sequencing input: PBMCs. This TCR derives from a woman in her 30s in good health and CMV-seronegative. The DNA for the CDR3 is TGCGCCAGCAGCCAAGACAGGGCCAGCCTTGAGAACACTGAAGCTTTCTTT. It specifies CASSQDRASLENTEAFF.